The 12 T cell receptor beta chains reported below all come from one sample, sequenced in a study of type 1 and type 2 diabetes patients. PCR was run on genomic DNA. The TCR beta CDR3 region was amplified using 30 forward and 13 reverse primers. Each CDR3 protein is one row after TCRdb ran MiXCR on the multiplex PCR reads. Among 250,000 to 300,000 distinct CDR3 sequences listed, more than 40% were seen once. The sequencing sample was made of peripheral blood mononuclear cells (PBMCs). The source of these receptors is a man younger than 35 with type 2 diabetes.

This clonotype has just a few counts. The CDR3 reads CASRLIDRGFLTF. As DNA, the CDR3 is TGTGCCAGCAGATTAATAGACAGGGGGTTCCTGACTTTC. This rearrangement joins TRBV2 to TRBJ2-6, with 9 bases fitting TRBD1. Germline V gene lookup returns CDR1 SNHLY and CDR2 FYNNEI. V lost 6 bases to trimming and J lost 14 bases; unmatched junction nucleotides: 8. The CDR3 contains 13 residues.

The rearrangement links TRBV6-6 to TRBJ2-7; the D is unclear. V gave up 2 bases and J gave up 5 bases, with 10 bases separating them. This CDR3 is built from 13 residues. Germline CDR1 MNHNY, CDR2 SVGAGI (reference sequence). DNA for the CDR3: TGTGCCAGCAGTTACCTCGACGGAGACGAGCAGTACTTC. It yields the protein CASSYLDGDEQYF.

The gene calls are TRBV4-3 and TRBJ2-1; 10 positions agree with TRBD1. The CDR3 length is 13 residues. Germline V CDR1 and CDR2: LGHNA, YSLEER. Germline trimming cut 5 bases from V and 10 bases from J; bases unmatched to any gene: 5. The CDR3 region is CASSGTGENEQFF. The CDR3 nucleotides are TGCGCCAGCAGCGGGACAGGGGAAAACGAGCAGTTCTTC.

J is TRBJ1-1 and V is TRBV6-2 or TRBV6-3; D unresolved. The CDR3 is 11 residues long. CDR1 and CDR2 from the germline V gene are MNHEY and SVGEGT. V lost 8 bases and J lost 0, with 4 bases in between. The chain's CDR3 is CASGMNTEAFF. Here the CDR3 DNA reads TGTGCCAGCGGTATGAACACTGAAGCTTTCTTT.

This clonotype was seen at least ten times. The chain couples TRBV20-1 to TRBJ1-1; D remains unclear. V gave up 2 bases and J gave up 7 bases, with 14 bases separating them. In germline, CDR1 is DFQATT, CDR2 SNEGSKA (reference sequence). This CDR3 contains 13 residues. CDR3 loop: CSARRPTGLEAFF. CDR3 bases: TGCAGTGCTAGAAGACCGACCGGCCTTGAAGCTTTCTTT.

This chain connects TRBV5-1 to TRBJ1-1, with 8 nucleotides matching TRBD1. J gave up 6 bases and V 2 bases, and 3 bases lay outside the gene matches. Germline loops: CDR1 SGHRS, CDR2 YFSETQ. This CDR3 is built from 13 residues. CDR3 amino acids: CASSFRGQAEAFF. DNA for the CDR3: TGCGCCAGCAGCTTCCGGGGACAGGCTGAAGCTTTCTTT.

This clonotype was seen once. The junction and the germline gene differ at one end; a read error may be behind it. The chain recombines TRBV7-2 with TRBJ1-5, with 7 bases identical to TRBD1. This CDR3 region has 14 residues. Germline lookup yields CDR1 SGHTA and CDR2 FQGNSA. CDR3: CATSRDRDSQPQHF. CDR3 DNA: TGTGCCACCAGCAGAGATCGGGACAGTCAGCCCCAGCATTTT.

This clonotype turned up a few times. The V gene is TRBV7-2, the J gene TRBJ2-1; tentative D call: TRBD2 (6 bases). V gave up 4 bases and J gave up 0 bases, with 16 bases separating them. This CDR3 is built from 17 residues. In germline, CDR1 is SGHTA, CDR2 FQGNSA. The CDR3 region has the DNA TGTGCCAGCAGCTCCCTTATGGGGGAGGTCTCCTACAATGAGCAGTTCTTC. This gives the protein CASSSLMGEVSYNEQFF.

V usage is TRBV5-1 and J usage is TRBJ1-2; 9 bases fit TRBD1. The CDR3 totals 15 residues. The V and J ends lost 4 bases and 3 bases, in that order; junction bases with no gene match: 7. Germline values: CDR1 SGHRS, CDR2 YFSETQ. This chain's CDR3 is CASSPPDRGYYGYTF. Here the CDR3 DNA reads TGCGCCAGCAGCCCTCCGGACAGGGGTTACTATGGCTACACCTTC.

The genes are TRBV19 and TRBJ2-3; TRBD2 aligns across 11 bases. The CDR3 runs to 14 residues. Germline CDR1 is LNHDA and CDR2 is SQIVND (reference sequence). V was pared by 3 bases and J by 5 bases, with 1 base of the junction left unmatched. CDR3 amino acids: CASSIGLAGDTQYF. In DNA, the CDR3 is TGTGCCAGTAGTATCGGACTAGCGGGAGATACGCAGTATTTT.

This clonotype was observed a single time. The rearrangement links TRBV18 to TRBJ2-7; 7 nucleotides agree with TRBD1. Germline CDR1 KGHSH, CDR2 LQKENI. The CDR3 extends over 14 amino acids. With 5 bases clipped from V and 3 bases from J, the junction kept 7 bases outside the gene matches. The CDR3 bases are TGTGCCAGCTCAAGGACAGGAGCGAACTACGAGCAGTACTTC. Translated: CASSRTGANYEQYF.

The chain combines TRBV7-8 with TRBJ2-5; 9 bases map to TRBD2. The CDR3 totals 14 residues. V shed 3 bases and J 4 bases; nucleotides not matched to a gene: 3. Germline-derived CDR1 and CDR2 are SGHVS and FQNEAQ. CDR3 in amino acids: CASSLFSGGETQYF. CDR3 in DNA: TGTGCCAGCAGCTTGTTTAGCGGGGGAGAGACCCAGTACTTC.